This TCR beta chain derives from a study of spatial heterogeneity in lung cancer. Study overall: A consistent excess of beta-chain over alpha-chain sequences was detected.

Trimming took off 7 bases at V and 0 bases at J, with 12 bases between the two ends. Germline V gene data show CDR1 as LNHDA and CDR2 as SQIVND (reference sequence). The length of the CDR3 is 14 residues. Study-level results: There were more appearances of ubiquitous expanded tumor TCRs in blood at resection than at follow-up.

The presence of a unique molecular identifier marked each TCR cDNA molecule. MiXCR was run by TCRdb on the 5' RACE reads, yielding one entry per CDR3 protein. The data hold about 92,000 distinct CDR3 sequences, with about 12% observed a single time. Time point indicated: sample taken at primary tumor resection. Material for sequencing was whole RNA from tumor, nontumor lung or frozen PBMC, left unsorted. In this sample, this clonotype turned up a few times. Its antigen is not known. The V call is TRBV19, the J call TRBJ1-1; D not resolved. The TCR originated in a male donor with early-stage non-small cell lung cancer. The sequencing here drew on PBMCs, taken at surgery. The CDR3 loop reads CASTLRGLNTEAFF. As DNA, the CDR3 is TGTGCCAGTACCCTCCGGGGTCTGAACACTGAAGCTTTCTTT.